The rows below give T cell receptor beta chains drawn from one sample of a study of CD8+CD57+ T cells in acquired aplastic anemia. TCRdb re-derived calls from the reads in MiXCR, one entry per CDR3 protein. The table records fewer than 200,000 distinct CDR3 sequences, around 60% of them present only once. Source material: sorted CD4+, CD8+, or CD8+CD57+ T cells (not recorded which) from PBMCs. The receptors here all came from a human donor in good health. The CDR3 runs from the conserved cysteine through the conserved F or W.

>TRBJ2-7|TRBV15
CATSGDRYEQYF
>TRBJ2-3|TRBV10-3
CAISRLAGGTDTQYF
>TRBJ2-7|TRBV10-3
CAISDRAGGWYEQYF
>TRBJ1-4|TRBV7-9
CASSVTANEKLFF
>TRBJ2-7|TRBV7-3
CASSPSTGGIEQYF
>TRBJ1-2|TRBV6-4
CASSDTPQAPNYGYTF
>TRBJ2-5|TRBV7-9
CASSPAAGLKETQYF
>TRBJ1-1|TRBV3-1
CASSQVSSTEAFF
>TRBJ2-7|TRBV20-1
CSATKGTRLDEQYF
>TRBJ2-1|TRBV14
CASSQDITRHEYNEQFF
>TRBJ2-7|TRBV29-1
CSVEGSGQGQIHEQYF
>TRBJ1-2|TRBV14
CASSQDRGQTNYGYTF
>TRBJ2-7|TRBV5-1
CARGPAGQQTYEQYF
>TRBJ2-7|TRBV4-1
CASSQPQRDGEQYF
>TRBJ2-5|TRBV10-3
CAIRSGTQETQYF
>TRBJ2-1|TRBV7-2
CASSPYTSDEQFF
>TRBJ2-7|TRBV7-9
CATLTALGSYEQYF
>TRBJ2-3|TRBV9
CASSPSGQGALDTQYF
>TRBJ1-5|TRBV19
CASSIHVSLGGQPQHF
>TRBJ1-2|TRBV4-2
CASSQGGVESPYGYTF
>TRBJ2-2|TRBV10-1
CASSDVLGANTGELFF
>TRBJ2-7|TRBV15
CATSRDPGTYEQYF
>TRBJ2-7|TRBV6-1
CASSGGAGEHYEQYF